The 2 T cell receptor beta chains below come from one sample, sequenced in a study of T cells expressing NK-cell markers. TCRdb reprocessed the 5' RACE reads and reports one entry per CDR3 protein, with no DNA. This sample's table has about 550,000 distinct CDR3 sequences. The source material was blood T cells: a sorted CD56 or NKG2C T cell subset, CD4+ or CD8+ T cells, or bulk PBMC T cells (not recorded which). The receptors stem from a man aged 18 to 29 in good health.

Here the CDR3 reads CAIRGSAGVGDEQFF. The chain is built from TRBV10-3 and TRBJ2-1; TCRdb calls TRBD2, which cannot be checked without DNA. From germline, CDR1 is ENHRY and CDR2 SYGVKD. This CDR3 region has 15 residues.

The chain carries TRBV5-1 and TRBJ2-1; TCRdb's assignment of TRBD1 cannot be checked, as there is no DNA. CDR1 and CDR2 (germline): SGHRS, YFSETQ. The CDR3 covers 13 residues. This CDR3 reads CASKTAAGNEQFF.